This TCR beta chain was recorded in a study of T cell responses to AZD1222 COVID-19 vaccine. General study points: After the peak T cell response, and only then, were repertoires sampled. A mostly white British donor set with more females was recruited, and clonal diversity was possibly underestimated. Spike was spanned by vaccine-associated CD4 TCRs, which were dominant at 160-218 and 743-854.

A note on this clone: The target antigen is unknown.

Sequencing was performed with immunoSEQ multiplex PCR; in TCRdb, only in-frame clones are kept and a portion is missing. The sample has about 120,000 clones, roughly 84% seen once; the top ten hold around 6%. This clonotype originated in an adult in good health. The source was peripheral blood, collected on day 0 of AZD1222 vaccination.

The chain's CDR3 is CASSLIRVGRMGNTIYF. In nucleotides, the CDR3 is TGTGCCAGCAGCTTAATCCGCGTGGGTCGGATGGGGAACACCATATATTTT. The rearrangement links TRBV5-6 to TRBJ1-3; D is unresolved. Germline lookup yields CDR1 SGHDT and CDR2 YYEEEE. Trimming pared 2 bases from V and 7 bases from J, leaving 22 bases between. The CDR3 consists of 17 residues.